This T cell receptor beta chain came from a study of blood T cell repertoires in COVID-19. Study-level information: Researchers got acute and convalescent COVID-19 samples from the United States, Italy and Spain. T cells, B-cell-depleted T cells, or PBMCs provided the cDNA or gDNA that served as material.

CDR1 is MDHEN, CDR2 SYDVKM, per germline. Trimming took 5 bases from V and 1 from J; bases not matched to a gene: 8. CDR3 length equals 16 residues. As handled by the study authors: Estimated nucleated cell counts came from reference gene primer amplification. Data came from immunoSEQ multiplex PCR; TCRdb stores just in-frame clones and leaves some out. For V, J and clone size, that table is used; D and trimming come from the DNA. The profile shows roughly 220,000 clones, approximately 86% of them singletons. The source is a man aged 60-69 years with acute or convalescent COVID-19. V is TRBV28 and J is TRBJ1-2, with TRBD1 matching 9 bases. Sequencing used peripheral blood. The CDR3 region is CASSIGQGSGNYGYTF. CDR3 nucleotide sequence: TGTGCCAGCAGTATCGGACAGGGGTCGGGTAACTATGGCTACACCTTC.